This T cell receptor beta chain was observed in a study of blood T cell repertoires in COVID-19. Libraries were prepared by immunoSEQ multiplex PCR; TCRdb keeps only in-frame clonotypes and omits some of them. The top ten hold 2.5% to 4% of the sample, which has over 250,000 clones, 70% to 85% seen once. V shed 2 bases and J shed 4 bases, with 12 bases lying between them. Germline V CDR1 and CDR2: SGHRS, YFSETQ. CDR3 length: 14 residues. This clonotype originated in a woman older than 75 with acute or convalescent COVID-19. The chain is built from TRBV5-1 and TRBJ1-1, with a possible D match to TRBD1 (5 bases). What was sequenced was peripheral blood. The CDR3 spells CASSFSDQGTEAFF. As DNA, the CDR3 is TGCGCCAGCAGCTTTTCTGACCAGGGCACTGAAGCTTTCTTT.